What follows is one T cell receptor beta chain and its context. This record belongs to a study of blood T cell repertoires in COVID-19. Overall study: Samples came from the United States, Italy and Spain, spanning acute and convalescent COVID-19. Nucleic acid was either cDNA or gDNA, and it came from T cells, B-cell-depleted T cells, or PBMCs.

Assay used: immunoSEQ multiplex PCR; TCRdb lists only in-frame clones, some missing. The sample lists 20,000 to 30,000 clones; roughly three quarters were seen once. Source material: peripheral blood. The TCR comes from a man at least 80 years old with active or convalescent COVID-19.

CDR3 DNA: TGTGCCAGCTCGACCCGGGCTAATGAAAAACTGTTTTTT. Protein sequence: CASSTRANEKLFF. This chain connects TRBV12-3 or TRBV12-4 to TRBJ1-4, with D uncertain. CDR3 length: 13 amino acids. Trimming took off 8 bases at V and 3 bases at J, with 10 bases between the two ends.